This TCR beta chain was obtained from a study of T cells in Graves' hyperthyroidism and ophthalmopathy. Study-wide points: The blood repertoire included most of the expanded thyroid clonotypes above 0.001. Model-based prediction identified ophthalmopathy a median 6.5 months prior to its onset.

Amplified regions were TCR beta CDR3 sequences from RNA transcripts. When the TCR CDR3 underwent first-round RT-PCR, the HTBI primer set was used. TCRdb fed the multiplex PCR reads into MiXCR, producing one record per CDR3 protein. The data show 600,000 to 750,000 distinct CDR3 sequences, roughly a sixth seen once. Notes on this clonotype: The antigen is undetermined.

In patients aged 18 to 65, hyperthyroidism was newly diagnosed, with duration under 2 months. The PBMCs had their origin in around 9.1 ml of fresh peripheral blood. Germline V gene lookup returns CDR1 DFQATT and CDR2 SNEGSKA (reference sequence). The V segment lost 6 bases and the J segment 3 bases; nucleotides outside the gene matches: 9. The length of the CDR3 is 14 residues. The sequence came from a man between 50 and 59 years old with Graves' hyperthyroidism. The rearrangement joins TRBV20-1 to TRBJ2-7, with 9 bases lining up with TRBD2. Input material: blood. CDR3 protein: CSAGRPAGGYEQYF. The CDR3 DNA reads TGCAGTGCCGGACGGCCAGCGGGGGGCTACGAGCAGTACTTC.